The rows below give T cell receptor beta chains drawn from one sample of a study of shared clonotypes between healthy human individuals. Assay: immunoSEQ multiplex PCR; the TCRdb copy retains only in-frame clones and omits some. The profile shows around 1,900,000 clones, roughly 93% of them singletons. Sequenced material: naive CD8+ T cells from PBMCs. These TCRs come from a man in his late teens or twenties in good health. Some clones in this sample may be carry-over from other donors' samples. The CDR3 runs from the conserved cysteine through the conserved F or W. The D gene is left open where the match is weak. Size is omitted from some rows. Given values are once, few, many or a class for expanded clones.

V	size	D	J	length	CDR3	DNA
TRBV7-9	once	.	TRBJ1-2	16	CASSSTGTGTAYGYTF	TGTGCCAGCAGCTCCACGGGTACCGGGACCGCCTATGGCTACACCTTC
TRBV7-6	.	.	TRBJ2-1	12	CASSLDHNEQFF	TGTGCCAGCAGCTTAGACCACAATGAGCAGTTCTTC
TRBV27	.	TRBD2	TRBJ2-7	15	CASSPGGALSWEQYF	TGTGCCAGCAGCCCGGGAGGGGCCCTCTCTTGGGAGCAGTACTTC
TRBV27	once	.	TRBJ1-2	15	CASSSRDGTSYGYTF	TGTGCCAGCAGTTCCCGTGACGGGACAAGCTATGGCTACACCTTC
TRBV9	.	.	TRBJ1-3	16	CASSVEDSLAGNTIYF	TGTGCCAGCAGCGTAGAGGACTCCTTAGCTGGAAACACCATATATTTT
TRBV4-1	.	.	TRBJ2-5	15	CASSQDRLAQETQYF	TGCGCCAGCAGCCAAGATCGGCTAGCCCAAGAGACCCAGTACTTC
TRBV7-8	.	.	TRBJ1-1	16	CASSLAFGLPSPEAFF	TGTGCCAGCAGCTTAGCGTTTGGACTTCCCTCACCTGAAGCTTTCTTT
TRBV5-1	.	TRBD2	TRBJ2-7	14	CASSLTSGSYEQYF	TGCGCCAGCAGCTTGACTAGCGGGAGCTACGAGCAGTACTTC
TRBV4-1	.	.	TRBJ1-5	15	CASSQEGSGSQPQHF	TGCGCCAGCAGCCAAGAGGGGTCAGGGTCTCAGCCCCAGCATTTT
TRBV6-5	.	.	TRBJ2-3	14	CASSPLGSTDTQYF	TGTGCCAGCAGTCCCCTGGGGAGCACAGATACGCAGTATTTT
TRBV11-2	.	TRBD1	TRBJ2-5	15	CASSQRAGGQETQYF	TGTGCCAGCAGCCAACGGGCAGGGGGCCAAGAGACCCAGTACTTC
TRBV2	.	TRBD2	TRBJ2-1	15	CASNGASGIYNEQFF	TGTGCCAGCAACGGGGCTAGCGGGATTTACAATGAGCAGTTCTTC
TRBV5-6	.	TRBD1	TRBJ1-5	16	CASSVAGGVSNQPQHF	TGTGCCAGCAGCGTAGCAGGGGGAGTGAGCAATCAGCCCCAGCATTTT
TRBV4-1	.	.	TRBJ1-2	15	CASSQYDMGRDGYTF	TGCGCCAGCAGCCAGTACGATATGGGGAGAGATGGCTACACCTTC
TRBV25-1	few	.	TRBJ1-1	13	CASSEWGQPEAFF	TGTGCCAGCAGTGAATGGGGGCAGCCCGAAGCTTTCTTT
TRBV5-1	.	.	TRBJ1-2	17	CASSLDPGEMSGYGYTF	TGCGCCAGCAGCTTGGATCCAGGGGAGATGTCGGGCTATGGCTACACCTTC
TRBV15	.	TRBD1	TRBJ2-5	16	CATSRGAGTGSETQYF	TGTGCCACCAGCAGAGGGGCCGGGACAGGGAGTGAGACCCAGTACTTC
TRBV9	.	.	TRBJ2-4	15	CASSGRDGPKNIQYF	TGTGCCAGCAGCGGGCGGGACGGACCCAAAAACATTCAGTACTTC
TRBV28	.	.	TRBJ1-1	16	CASSLTQGPRNTEAFF	TGTGCCAGCAGTTTAACGCAGGGTCCGAGGAACACTGAAGCTTTCTTT
TRBV5-1	.	TRBD2	TRBJ2-3	17	CASSSWREGQESDTQYF	TGCGCCAGCAGCTCTTGGCGGGAGGGCCAGGAATCAGATACGCAGTATTTT
TRBV23-1	.	.	TRBJ2-7	14	CASSQVPGTYEQYF	TGCGCCAGCAGTCAAGTTCCAGGGACCTACGAGCAGTACTTC
TRBV4-2	once	.	TRBJ2-7	15	CASSQDRDLDYEQYF	TGTGCCAGCAGCCAAGATCGGGACCTCGATTACGAGCAGTACTTC
TRBV5-6	.	.	TRBJ2-2	15	CASTSGGGDTGELFF	TGTGCCAGCACCTCTGGGGGAGGTGACACCGGGGAGCTGTTTTTT
TRBV27	few	.	TRBJ1-5	14	CASSLRGSNQPQHF	TGTGCCAGCAGTTTACGGGGGAGCAATCAGCCCCAGCATTTT
TRBV27	.	.	TRBJ1-5	15	CASSLSSYSNQPQHF	TGTGCCAGCAGTTTATCTAGTTATAGCAATCAGCCCCAGCATTTT
TRBV28	once	TRBD1	TRBJ2-5	14	CASSPQGAGETQYF	TGTGCCAGCAGTCCGCAGGGGGCCGGGGAGACCCAGTACTTC
TRBV27	.	.	TRBJ2-7	14	CASSFGRVGYEQYF	TGTGCCAGCAGTTTCGGCAGGGTGGGCTACGAGCAGTACTTC
TRBV4-1	.	.	TRBJ2-7	15	CASSPSPRGVSEQYF	TGCGCCAGCAGCCCCAGTCCCAGGGGCGTAAGCGAGCAGTACTTC
TRBV7-9	.	TRBD1	TRBJ2-7	14	CASSLRQGTNEQYF	TGTGCCAGCAGCCTAAGACAGGGCACTAACGAGCAGTACTTC
TRBV27	.	TRBD1	TRBJ1-4	15	CASSLLGQGREKLFF	TGTGCCAGCAGTTTATTGGGACAGGGACGGGAAAAACTGTTTTTT
TRBV5-5	.	.	TRBJ2-1	17	CASSLEGDGGPYNEQFF	TGTGCCAGCAGCTTGGAGGGTGACGGGGGCCCCTACAATGAGCAGTTCTTC
TRBV29-1	.	TRBD2	TRBJ2-1	16	CSVGGTSGSSYNEQFF	TGCAGCGTGGGGGGGACTAGCGGGAGCTCCTACAATGAGCAGTTCTTC
TRBV7-9	.	.	TRBJ2-2	15	CASSPRRVVAGELFF	TGTGCCAGCAGCCCACGCAGGGTTGTAGCCGGGGAGCTGTTTTTT
TRBV4-3	.	.	TRBJ2-3	15	CASSQTYRKTDTQYF	TGCGCCAGCAGCCAAACCTACCGCAAGACAGATACGCAGTATTTT
TRBV10-2	.	TRBD2	TRBJ2-7	18	CASSESARRLAEAYEQYF	TGCGCCAGCAGTGAGTCGGCCAGACGACTAGCGGAAGCCTACGAGCAGTACTTC
TRBV27	.	.	TRBJ1-1	13	CASSFVGATEAFF	TGTGCCAGCAGTTTCGTGGGGGCGACGGAAGCTTTCTTT
TRBV15	.	TRBD2	TRBJ2-1	16	CATSRLTSGLYNEQFF	TGTGCCACCAGCAGACTTACTAGCGGGCTATACAATGAGCAGTTCTTC
TRBV7-6	.	TRBD2	TRBJ2-1	15	CASSLEAGRLATQFF	TGTGCCAGCAGCTTAGAAGCCGGAAGACTAGCGACACAGTTCTTC
TRBV28	.	.	TRBJ1-3	14	CAWSTGDSGNTIYF	TGTGCCTGGTCCACGGGGGATTCTGGAAACACCATATATTTT
TRBV5-6	.	.	TRBJ2-1	13	CASSLPFSNEQFF	TGTGCCAGCAGCCTACCTTTCTCCAATGAGCAGTTCTTC
TRBV9	.	TRBD2	TRBJ2-2	18	CASSASPLAGDLTGELFF	TGTGCCAGCAGCGCCTCTCCCCTAGCGGGGGATCTCACCGGGGAGCTGTTTTTT
TRBV27	once	TRBD1	TRBJ1-3	15	CASSVDRGPGNTIYF	TGTGCCAGCAGCGTAGACAGGGGACCCGGAAACACCATATATTTT
TRBV5-3	.	TRBD2	TRBJ2-7	15	CARMLARTSGYEQYF	TGTGCCAGAATGCTGGCCCGGACTAGCGGGTACGAGCAGTACTTC
TRBV7-9	.	TRBD2	TRBJ2-7	13	CASSLGGVHEQYF	TGTGCCAGCAGCTTGGGAGGGGTCCACGAGCAGTACTTC